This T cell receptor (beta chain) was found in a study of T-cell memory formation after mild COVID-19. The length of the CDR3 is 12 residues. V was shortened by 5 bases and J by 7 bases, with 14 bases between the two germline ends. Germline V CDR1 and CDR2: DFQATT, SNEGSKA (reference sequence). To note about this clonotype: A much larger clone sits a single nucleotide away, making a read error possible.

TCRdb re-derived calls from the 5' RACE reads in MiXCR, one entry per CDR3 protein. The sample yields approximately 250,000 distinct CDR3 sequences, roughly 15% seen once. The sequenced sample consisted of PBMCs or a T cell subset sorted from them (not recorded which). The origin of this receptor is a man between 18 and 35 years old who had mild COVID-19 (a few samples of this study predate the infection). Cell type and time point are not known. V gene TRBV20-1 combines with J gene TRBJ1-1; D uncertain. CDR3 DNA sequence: TGCAGTGCTGGCAGGCGTGGGGTTGAAGCTTTCTTT. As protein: CSAGRRGVEAFF.